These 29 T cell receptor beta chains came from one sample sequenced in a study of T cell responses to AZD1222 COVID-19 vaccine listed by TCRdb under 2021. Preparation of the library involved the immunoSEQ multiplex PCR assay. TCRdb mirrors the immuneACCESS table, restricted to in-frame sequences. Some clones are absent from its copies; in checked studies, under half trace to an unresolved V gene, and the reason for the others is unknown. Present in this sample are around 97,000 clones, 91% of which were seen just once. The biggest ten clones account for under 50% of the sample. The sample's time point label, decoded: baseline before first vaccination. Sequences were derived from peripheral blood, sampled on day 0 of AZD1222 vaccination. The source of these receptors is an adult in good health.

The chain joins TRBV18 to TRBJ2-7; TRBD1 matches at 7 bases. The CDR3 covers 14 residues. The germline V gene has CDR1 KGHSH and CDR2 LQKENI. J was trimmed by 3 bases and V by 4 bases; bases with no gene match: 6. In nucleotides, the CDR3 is TGTGCCAGCTCACTCGGGACAGAAGGCTACGAGCAGTACTTC. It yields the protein CASSLGTEGYEQYF.

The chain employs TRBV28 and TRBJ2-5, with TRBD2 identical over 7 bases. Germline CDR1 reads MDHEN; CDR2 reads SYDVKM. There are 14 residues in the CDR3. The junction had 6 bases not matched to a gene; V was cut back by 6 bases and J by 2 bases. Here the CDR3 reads CASRSAGNQETQYF. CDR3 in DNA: TGTGCCAGCAGGTCAGCGGGAAATCAAGAGACCCAGTACTTC.

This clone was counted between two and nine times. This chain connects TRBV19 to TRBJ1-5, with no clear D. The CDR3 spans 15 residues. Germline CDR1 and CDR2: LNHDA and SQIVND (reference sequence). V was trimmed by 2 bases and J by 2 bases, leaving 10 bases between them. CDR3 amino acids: CASSILGIGNQPQHF. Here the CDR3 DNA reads TGTGCCAGTAGTATATTAGGGATCGGCAATCAGCCCCAGCATTTT.

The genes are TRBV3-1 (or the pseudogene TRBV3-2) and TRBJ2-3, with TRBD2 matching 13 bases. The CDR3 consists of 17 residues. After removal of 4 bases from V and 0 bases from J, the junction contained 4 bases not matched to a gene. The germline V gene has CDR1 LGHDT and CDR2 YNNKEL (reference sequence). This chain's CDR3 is CASSPMTSGRSTDTQYF. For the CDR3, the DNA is TGTGCCAGCAGCCCTATGACTAGCGGGAGGAGCACAGATACGCAGTATTTT.

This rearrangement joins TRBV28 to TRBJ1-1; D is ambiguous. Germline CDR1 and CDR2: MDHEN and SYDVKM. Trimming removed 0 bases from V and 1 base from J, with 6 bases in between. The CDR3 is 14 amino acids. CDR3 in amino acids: CASSLWGANTEAFF. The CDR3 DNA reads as TGTGCCAGCAGTTTATGGGGAGCGAACACTGAAGCTTTCTTT.

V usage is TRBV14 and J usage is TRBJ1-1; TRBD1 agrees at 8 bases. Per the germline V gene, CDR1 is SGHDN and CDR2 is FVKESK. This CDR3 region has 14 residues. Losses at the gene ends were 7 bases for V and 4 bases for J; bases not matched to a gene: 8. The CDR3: CASNPLDRATEAFF. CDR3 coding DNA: TGTGCCAGCAACCCCCTGGACAGGGCCACTGAAGCTTTCTTT.

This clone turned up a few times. The CDR3 here is CASSTRPTGTNSPLHF. In nucleotides, the CDR3 is TGTGCCAGTAGTACGAGACCGACAGGGACCAATTCACCCCTCCACTTT. The rearrangement uses TRBV19 and TRBJ1-6, with 7 bases fitting TRBD1. The germline V gene has CDR1 LNHDA and CDR2 SQIVND (reference sequence). V was pared by 4 bases and J by 7 bases, with 10 bases of the junction left unmatched. CDR3 size: 16 residues.

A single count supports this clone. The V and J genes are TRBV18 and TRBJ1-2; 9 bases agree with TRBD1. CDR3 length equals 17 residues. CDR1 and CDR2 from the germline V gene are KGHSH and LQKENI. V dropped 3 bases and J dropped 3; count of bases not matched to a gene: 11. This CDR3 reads CASSPGQGTVSDYGYTF. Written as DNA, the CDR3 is TGTGCCAGCTCACCGGGACAGGGTACGGTCTCTGACTATGGCTACACCTTC.

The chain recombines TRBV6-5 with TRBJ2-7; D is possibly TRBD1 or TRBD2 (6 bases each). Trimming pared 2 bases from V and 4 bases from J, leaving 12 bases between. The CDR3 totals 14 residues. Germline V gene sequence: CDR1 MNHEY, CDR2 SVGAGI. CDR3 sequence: CASSYAGGDYEQYF. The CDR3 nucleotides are TGTGCCAGCAGTTACGCCGGGGGCGATTACGAGCAGTACTTC.

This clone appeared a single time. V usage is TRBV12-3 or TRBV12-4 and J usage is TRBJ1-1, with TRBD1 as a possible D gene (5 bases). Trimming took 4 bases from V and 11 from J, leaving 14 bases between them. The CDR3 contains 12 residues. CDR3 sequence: CASSSRGGPAFF. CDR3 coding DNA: TGTGCCAGCAGTTCCCGGGGCGGGCCCGCTTTCTTT.

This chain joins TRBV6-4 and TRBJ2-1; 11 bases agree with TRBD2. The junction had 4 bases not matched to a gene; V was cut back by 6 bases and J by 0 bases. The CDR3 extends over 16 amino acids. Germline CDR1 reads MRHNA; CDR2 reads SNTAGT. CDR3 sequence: CASRPLAGASYNEQFF. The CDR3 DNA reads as TGTGCCAGCAGACCACTAGCGGGGGCCTCCTACAATGAGCAGTTCTTC.

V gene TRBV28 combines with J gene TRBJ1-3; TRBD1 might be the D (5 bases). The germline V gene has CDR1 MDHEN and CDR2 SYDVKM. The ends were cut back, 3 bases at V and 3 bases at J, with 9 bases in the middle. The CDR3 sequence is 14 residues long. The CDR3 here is CASSLGPGGNTIYF. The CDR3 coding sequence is TGTGCCAGCAGTTTGGGGCCCGGTGGAAACACCATATATTTT.

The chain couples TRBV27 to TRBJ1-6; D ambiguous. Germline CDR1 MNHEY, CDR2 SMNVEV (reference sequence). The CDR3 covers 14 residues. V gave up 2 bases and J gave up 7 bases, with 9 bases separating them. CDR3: CASSLLEGNSPLHF. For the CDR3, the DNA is TGTGCCAGCAGTTTACTGGAGGGAAATTCACCCCTCCACTTT.

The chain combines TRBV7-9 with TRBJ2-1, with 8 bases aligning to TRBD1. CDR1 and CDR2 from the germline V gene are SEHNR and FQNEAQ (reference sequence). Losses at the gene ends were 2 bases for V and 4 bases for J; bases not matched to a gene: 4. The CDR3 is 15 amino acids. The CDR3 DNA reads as TGTGCCAGCAGCTTACAGGGGGCACTATACAATGAGCAGTTCTTC. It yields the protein CASSLQGALYNEQFF.

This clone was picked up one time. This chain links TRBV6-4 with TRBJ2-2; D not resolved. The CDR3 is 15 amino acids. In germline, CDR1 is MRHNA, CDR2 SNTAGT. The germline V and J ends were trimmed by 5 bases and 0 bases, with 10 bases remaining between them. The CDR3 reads CASSRELSNTGELFF. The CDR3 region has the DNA TGTGCCAGCAGTCGAGAACTTTCGAACACCGGGGAGCTGTTTTTT.

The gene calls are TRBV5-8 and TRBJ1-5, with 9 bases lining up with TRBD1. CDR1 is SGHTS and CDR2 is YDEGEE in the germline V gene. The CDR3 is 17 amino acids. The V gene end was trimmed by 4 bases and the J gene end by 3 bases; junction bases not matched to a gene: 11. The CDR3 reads CASSVGTGQTTNQPQHF. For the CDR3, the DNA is TGTGCCAGCAGCGTGGGGACAGGGCAAACCACCAATCAGCCCCAGCATTTT.

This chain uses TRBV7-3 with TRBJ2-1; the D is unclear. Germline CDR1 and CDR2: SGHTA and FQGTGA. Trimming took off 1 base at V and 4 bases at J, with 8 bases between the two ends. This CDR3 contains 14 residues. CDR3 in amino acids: CASSLMAGYNEQFF. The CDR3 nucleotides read TGTGCCAGCAGCTTAATGGCAGGATACAATGAGCAGTTCTTC.

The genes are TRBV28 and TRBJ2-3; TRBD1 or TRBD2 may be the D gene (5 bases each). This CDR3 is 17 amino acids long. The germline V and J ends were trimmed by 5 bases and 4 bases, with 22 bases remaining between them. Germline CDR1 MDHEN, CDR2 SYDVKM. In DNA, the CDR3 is TGTGCCAGCAGTCCCCTGGGCTGGGGGATCGGGGCAGATACGCAGTATTTT. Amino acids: CASSPLGWGIGADTQYF.

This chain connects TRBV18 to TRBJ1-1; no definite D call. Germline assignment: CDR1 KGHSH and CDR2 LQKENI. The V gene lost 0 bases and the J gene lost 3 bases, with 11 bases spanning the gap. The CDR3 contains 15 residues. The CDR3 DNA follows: TGTGCCAGCTCACCACCGGCCCCCCGGGACACTGAAGCTTTCTTT. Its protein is CASSPPAPRDTEAFF.

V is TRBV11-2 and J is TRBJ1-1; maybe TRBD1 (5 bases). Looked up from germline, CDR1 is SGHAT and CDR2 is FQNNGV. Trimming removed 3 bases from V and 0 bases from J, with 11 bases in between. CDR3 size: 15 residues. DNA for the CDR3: TGTGCCAGCAGCTTTTGGGCAGGGATGAACACTGAAGCTTTCTTT. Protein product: CASSFWAGMNTEAFF.

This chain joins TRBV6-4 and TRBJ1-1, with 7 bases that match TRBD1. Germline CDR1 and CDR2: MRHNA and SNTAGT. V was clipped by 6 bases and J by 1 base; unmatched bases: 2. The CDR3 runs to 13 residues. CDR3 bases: TGTGCCAGCAGAACAGGGGAGAACACTGAAGCTTTCTTT. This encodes CASRTGENTEAFF.

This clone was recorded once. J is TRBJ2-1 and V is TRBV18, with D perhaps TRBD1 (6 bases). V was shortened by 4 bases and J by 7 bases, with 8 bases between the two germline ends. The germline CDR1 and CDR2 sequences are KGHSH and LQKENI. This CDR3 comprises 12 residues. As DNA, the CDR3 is TGTGCCAGCTCACAACAGGGAAATGAGCAGTTCTTC. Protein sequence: CASSQQGNEQFF.

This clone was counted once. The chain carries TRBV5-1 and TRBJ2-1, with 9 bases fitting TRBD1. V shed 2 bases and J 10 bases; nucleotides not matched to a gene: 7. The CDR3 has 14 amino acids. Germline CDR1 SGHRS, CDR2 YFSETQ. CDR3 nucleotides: TGCGCCAGCAGCTTAGGGACAGGGTTTGGCGAGCAGTTCTTC. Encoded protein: CASSLGTGFGEQFF.

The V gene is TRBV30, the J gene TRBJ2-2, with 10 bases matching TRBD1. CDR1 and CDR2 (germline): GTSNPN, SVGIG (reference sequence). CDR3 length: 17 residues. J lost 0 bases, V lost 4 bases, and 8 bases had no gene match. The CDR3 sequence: CAWTPGQGYANTGELFF. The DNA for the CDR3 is TGTGCCTGGACCCCGGGACAGGGGTATGCGAACACCGGGGAGCTGTTTTTT.

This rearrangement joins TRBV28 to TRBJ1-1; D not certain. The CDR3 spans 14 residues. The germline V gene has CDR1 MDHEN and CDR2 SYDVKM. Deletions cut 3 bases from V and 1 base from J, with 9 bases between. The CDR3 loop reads CASSFLGGNTEAFF. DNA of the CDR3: TGTGCCAGCAGTTTCCTCGGCGGGAACACTGAAGCTTTCTTT.

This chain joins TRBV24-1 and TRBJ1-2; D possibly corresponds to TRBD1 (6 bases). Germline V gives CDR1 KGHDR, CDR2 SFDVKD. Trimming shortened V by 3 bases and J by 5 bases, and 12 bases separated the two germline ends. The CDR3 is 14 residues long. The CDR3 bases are TGTGCCACCAGTGATAATCGGGGGGCGTATGGCTACACCTTC. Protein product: CATSDNRGAYGYTF.

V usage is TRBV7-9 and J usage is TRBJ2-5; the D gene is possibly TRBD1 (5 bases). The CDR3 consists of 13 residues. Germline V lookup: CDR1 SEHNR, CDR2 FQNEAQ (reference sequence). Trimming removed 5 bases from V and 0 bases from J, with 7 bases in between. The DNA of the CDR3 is TGTGCCAGCAGCCGACAGTACCAAGAGACCCAGTACTTC. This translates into CASSRQYQETQYF.

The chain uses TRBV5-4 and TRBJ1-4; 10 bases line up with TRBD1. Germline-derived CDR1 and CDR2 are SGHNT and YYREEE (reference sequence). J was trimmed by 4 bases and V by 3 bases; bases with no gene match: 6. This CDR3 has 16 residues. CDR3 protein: CASSSGQGVGNEKLFF. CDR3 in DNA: TGTGCCAGCAGCTCTGGACAGGGGGTCGGTAATGAAAAACTGTTTTTT.

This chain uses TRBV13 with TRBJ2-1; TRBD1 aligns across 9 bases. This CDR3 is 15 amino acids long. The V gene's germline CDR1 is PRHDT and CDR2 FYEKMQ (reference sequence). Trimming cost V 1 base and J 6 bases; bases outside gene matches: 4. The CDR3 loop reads CASSLDRGRVNEQFF. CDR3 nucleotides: TGTGCCAGCAGCTTAGACAGGGGGCGCGTCAATGAGCAGTTCTTC.